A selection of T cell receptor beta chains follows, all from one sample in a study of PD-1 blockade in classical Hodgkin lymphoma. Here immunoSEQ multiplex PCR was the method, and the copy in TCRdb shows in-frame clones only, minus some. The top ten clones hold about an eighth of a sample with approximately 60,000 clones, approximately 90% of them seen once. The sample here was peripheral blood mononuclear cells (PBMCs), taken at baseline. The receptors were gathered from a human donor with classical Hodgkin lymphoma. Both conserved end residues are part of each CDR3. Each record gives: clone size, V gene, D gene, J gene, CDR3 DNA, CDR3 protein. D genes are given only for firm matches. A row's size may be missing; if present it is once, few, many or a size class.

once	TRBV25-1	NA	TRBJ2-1	TGTGCCAGCATAGGGGCCCAAAAGGCATATGAGCAGTTCTTC	CASIGAQKAYEQFF
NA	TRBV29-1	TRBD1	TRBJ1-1	TGCAGCGTTGATATAGGGGGCGGGACTGAAGCTTTCTTT	CSVDIGGGTEAFF
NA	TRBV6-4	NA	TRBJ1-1	TGTGCCAGCACCCCGGCCTACAGGATAATGAACACTGAAGCTTTCTTT	CASTPAYRIMNTEAFF
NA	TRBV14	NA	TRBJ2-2	TGTGCCAGCACCCACCGAAGGACGGGGGCACGCACCGGGGAGCTGTTTTTT	CASTHRRTGARTGELFF
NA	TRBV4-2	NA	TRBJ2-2	TGTGCCAGCAGCCAAGCCCTCAATAGGGGCGGGGAGCTGTTTTTT	CASSQALNRGGELFF
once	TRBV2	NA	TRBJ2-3	TGTGCCAGCACAGGGGATGCAGATACGCAGTATTTT	CASTGDADTQYF
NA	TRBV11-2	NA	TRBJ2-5	TGTGCCAGCAGCTCCACAGCATGGGGGCGAGAGACCCAGTACTTC	CASSSTAWGRETQYF
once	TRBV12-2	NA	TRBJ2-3	TGTGCAAGTCCCTGGAGGACAGGCGGAGATACGCAGTATTTT	CASPWRTGGDTQYF
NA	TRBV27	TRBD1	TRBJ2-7	TGTGCCAGCAGTTTATCGGGACAGGCCGGATTATACGAGCAGTACTTC	CASSLSGQAGLYEQYF
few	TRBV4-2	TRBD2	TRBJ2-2	TGTGCCAGCAGCCAAGCGGACGCGGGACTAGCGTCCGGGGAGCTGTTTTTT	CASSQADAGLASGELFF
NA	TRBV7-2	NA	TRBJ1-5	TGTGCCAGCAGCCCGGGCGTCAATCAGCCCCAGCATTTT	CASSPGVNQPQHF
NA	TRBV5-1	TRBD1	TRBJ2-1	TGCGCCAGCAGCTTGAAGGGGGCCGTAATCGATGAGCAGTTCTTC	CASSLKGAVIDEQFF
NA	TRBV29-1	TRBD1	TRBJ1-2	TGCAGCGTCCTGACAGGGGGCTTCCCTTCTAACTATGGCTACACCTTC	CSVLTGGFPSNYGYTF
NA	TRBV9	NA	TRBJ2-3	TGTGCCAGCAGCGTAGGGGTGACTGTCACAGATACGCAGTATTTT	CASSVGVTVTDTQYF
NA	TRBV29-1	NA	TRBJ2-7	TGCAGCGTTGGGGCTGAGGGATCCTACGAGCAGTACTTC	CSVGAEGSYEQYF
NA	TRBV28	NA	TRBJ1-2	TGTGCCAGCAGTTTATCAAGAACAAGCTATGGCTACACCTTC	CASSLSRTSYGYTF
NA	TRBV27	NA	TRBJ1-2	TGTGCCAGCAGATCCCCGGGCAGCAAAAATGGCTACACCTTC	CASRSPGSKNGYTF
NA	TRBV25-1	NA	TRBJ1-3	TGTGCCAGCAGTGCCGGGGTCTCAACAGGAAACACCATATATTTT	CASSAGVSTGNTIYF
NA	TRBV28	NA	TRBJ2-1	TGTGCCAGCAGTTTATGGAACGAGAATGAGCAGTTCTTC	CASSLWNENEQFF
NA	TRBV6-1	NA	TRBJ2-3	TGTGCCAGCAGTGAAGGGGTCGGGGTGGCCACAGATACGCAGTATTTT	CASSEGVGVATDTQYF
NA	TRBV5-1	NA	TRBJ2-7	TGCGCCAGCAGCTCAACAGAGGGCGAGCAGTACTTC	CASSSTEGEQYF
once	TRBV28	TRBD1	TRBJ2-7	TGTGCCAGCAGTTTATCCCTGACAGGGGCCCGCGAGCAGTACTTC	CASSLSLTGAREQYF
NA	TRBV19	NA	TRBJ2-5	TGTGCCAGTAGTTCGGACTCAGTGGGTGGAGAGACCCAGTACTTC	CASSSDSVGGETQYF
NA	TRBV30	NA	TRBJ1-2	TGTGCCTGGAGAATGTTGATACAGACATATGGCTACACCTTC	CAWRMLIQTYGYTF
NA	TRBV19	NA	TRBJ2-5	TGTGCCAGTAGTAGTACAGGACAAGAGACCCAGTACTTC	CASSSTGQETQYF
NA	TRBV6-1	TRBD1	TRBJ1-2	TGTGCCAGCAGCGGGACAGGGCGGGATGGCTACACCTTC	CASSGTGRDGYTF
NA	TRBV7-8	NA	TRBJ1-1	TGTGCCAGCAGCTTCTCAATAGGGGTGAACACTGAAGCTTTCTTT	CASSFSIGVNTEAFF
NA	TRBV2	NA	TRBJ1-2	TGTGCCAGCGGATACAGACCCTATGGCTACACCTTC	CASGYRPYGYTF
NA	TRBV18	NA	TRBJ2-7	TGTGCCAGCTCACCACCGGGAAAGACCTACGAGCAGTACTTC	CASSPPGKTYEQYF
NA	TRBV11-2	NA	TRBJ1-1	TGTGCCAGCAGCTTAAATAGGGTAGAAGCTTTCTTT	CASSLNRVEAFF
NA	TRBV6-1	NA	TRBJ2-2	TGTGCCAGCAGTATACGACTAGAGAGCACCGGGGAGCTGTTTTTT	CASSIRLESTGELFF
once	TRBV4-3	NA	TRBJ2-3	TGCGCCAGCAGCCAAGAGGCCCGGAGCACAGATACGCAGTATTTT	CASSQEARSTDTQYF
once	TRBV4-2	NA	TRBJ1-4	TGTGCCAGCAGCCAAGTAATGAGCACAGGGGAAAAACTGTTTTTT	CASSQVMSTGEKLFF
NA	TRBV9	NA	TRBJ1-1	TGTGCCAGCAGCGTAGCAGGAAACACTGAAGCTTTCTTT	CASSVAGNTEAFF
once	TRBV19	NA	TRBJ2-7	TGTGCCAGTAGTATTGGGGCAGCCCCCTACGAGCAGTACTTC	CASSIGAAPYEQYF
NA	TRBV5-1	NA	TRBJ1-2	TGCGCCAGCAGCCCCGACAGGATAGGTGGCTACACCTTC	CASSPDRIGGYTF
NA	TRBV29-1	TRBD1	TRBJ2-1	TGCAGCGGGGGACAGGGGGTGAGTGAGCAGTTCTTC	CSGGQGVSEQFF
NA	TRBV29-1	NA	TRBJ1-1	TGCAGCGTGACTGGGCAGGGATTTGGGATGAACACTGAAGCTTTCTTT	CSVTGQGFGMNTEAFF
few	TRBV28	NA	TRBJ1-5	TGTGCCAGCAGTTTCCTCTTGGGGGCGCCTAGCAATCAGCCCCAGCATTTT	CASSFLLGAPSNQPQHF
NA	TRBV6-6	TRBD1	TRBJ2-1	TGTGCCAGTTGGAGGACAGGGAGAAATGAGCAGTTCTTC	CASWRTGRNEQFF